These T cell receptor beta chains were read from a single sample in a study of metastatic and nonmetastatic thyroid tumors. With MiXCR, TCRdb called clones anew from the PCR reads. The table has approximately 35,000 clones, 33% seen once. The specimen sequenced was tumor tissue. Receptors were obtained from a female donor with papillary thyroid cancer or a benign thyroid nodule (not recorded which). Some clones in this sample may be carry-over from other donors' samples. The CDR3 runs from the conserved cysteine through the conserved F or W. A D gene is named only where the DNA matches it firmly. Rows may omit the clone size; those that give it use once, few, many or a size class.

few | NA | TRBJ1-2 | TRBV10-2 | CASSWAEVGYGYTF | TGCGCCAGCAGTTGGGCGGAAGTTGGCTATGGCTACACCTTC
few | NA | TRBJ2-5 | TRBV7-2 | CASSLAGRLYF | TGTGCCAGCAGCTTAGCGGGGAGGCTGTACTTC
NA | NA | TRBJ1-2 | TRBV2 | CASRKDRPSGYTF | TGTGCCAGCAGAAAAGACAGACCCTCTGGCTACACCTTC
NA | NA | TRBJ2-7 | TRBV12-3/TRBV12-4 | CASSLGGEQYF | TGTGCCAGCAGTTTAGGCGGCGAGCAGTACTTC
NA | TRBD1 | TRBJ1-2 | TRBV5-8 | CASSSRPGQGAYGYTF | TGTGCCAGCAGCTCGCGACCGGGACAGGGGGCCTATGGCTACACCTTC
NA | TRBD1 | TRBJ2-7 | TRBV19 | CASSPRTGGSYEQYF | TGTGCCAGTAGTCCCCGGACAGGGGGCTCTTACGAGCAGTACTTC
few | NA | TRBJ1-6 | TRBV20-1 | CSARVNEIPDSPLHF | TGCAGTGCTAGGGTTAACGAAATTCCGGATTCACCCCTCCACTTT
NA | TRBD1 | TRBJ1-2 | TRBV20-1 | CSASSWDSYGYTF | TGCAGTGCTAGTAGCTGGGACAGCTATGGCTACACCTTC
NA | TRBD1 | TRBJ1-1 | TRBV5-1 | CASSLVTQGSEAFF | TGCGCCAGCAGCTTGGTAACACAGGGGTCCGAAGCTTTCTTT
many | NA | TRBJ1-4 | TRBV6-5 | CASSSRTGSTNEKLFF | TGTGCCAGCAGTTCTCGTACAGGGTCAACTAATGAAAAACTGTTTTTT
NA | TRBD1 | TRBJ1-2 | TRBV27 | CASSPPQSRDSYYGYTF | TGTGCCAGCAGTCCCCCACAATCCAGGGACAGTTACTATGGCTACACCTTC
few | TRBD1 | TRBJ2-7 | TRBV6-2/TRBV6-3 | CASSYGSGTGDYEQYF | TGTGCCAGCAGTTACGGGTCGGGGACAGGGGACTACGAGCAGTACTTC
few | NA | TRBJ2-7 | TRBV24-1 | CANSEGSYEQYF | TGTGCCAACAGTGAGGGCTCCTACGAGCAGTACTTC
NA | TRBD2 | TRBJ2-5 | TRBV5-1 | CASSLAGGQETQYF | TGCGCCAGCAGCTTGGCGGGGGGCCAAGAGACCCAGTACTTC
many | NA | TRBJ1-3 | TRBV6-1 | CASAGGNTIYF | TGTGCCAGCGCCGGTGGAAACACCATATATTTT
few | TRBD1 | TRBJ1-1 | TRBV10-3 | CAIKSGGSTEAFF | TGTGCCATTAAATCAGGGGGAAGCACTGAAGCTTTCTTT
many | NA | TRBJ2-7 | TRBV6-1 | CASSEEIVPGEQYF | TGTGCCAGCAGTGAAGAGATCGTACCAGGCGAGCAGTACTTC
NA | NA | TRBJ1-6 | TRBV11-2 | CASSLVTGTNNSPLHF | TGTGCCAGCAGCTTAGTTACGGGGACCAACAATTCACCCCTCCACTTT
NA | NA | TRBJ2-1 | TRBV5-1 | CASSPPGGGVYNEQFF | TGCGCCAGCAGCCCCCCAGGGGGAGGGGTCTACAATGAGCAGTTCTTC
NA | NA | TRBJ2-1 | TRBV20-1 | CSAIGGAPNEQFF | TGCAGTGCTATCGGCGGGGCCCCCAATGAGCAGTTCTTC
NA | NA | TRBJ1-1 | TRBV28 | CASMGGVKMNTEAFF | TGTGCCAGCATGGGCGGGGTGAAAATGAACACTGAAGCTTTCTTT
many | TRBD1 | TRBJ2-2 | TRBV12-5 | CASGLVLGQEDTGELFF | TGTGCTAGTGGTTTGGTACTGGGACAGGAAGACACCGGGGAGCTGTTTTTT
few | TRBD1 | TRBJ1-2 | TRBV2 | CASSDRGANYGYTF | TGTGCCAGCAGTGACAGGGGGGCTAACTATGGCTACACCTTC
few | TRBD2 | TRBJ2-1 | TRBV10-3 | CAISNSGGRDGFF | TGTGCCATCAGCAATAGCGGGGGCAGAGACGGATTCTTC